Below, one T cell receptor beta chain is given with its context. The target of this receptor is not known. Base qualities are not provided; no much larger clone lies one nucleotide away. CDR1 MNHEY and CDR2 SVGEGT are derived from the germline V gene. V is trimmed back by 6 bases and J by 8 bases, and the junction contains 14 bases that no gene match accounts for. The CDR3 holds 16 amino acids from the cysteine to the phenylalanine. Only the CDR3 portion is preserved as DNA: 48 bases, with reading frame beginning at the first base. Peripheral blood CD8+ and CD4+ T cells from healthy donors, Susac syndrome patients and multiple sclerosis patients were profiled using high-throughput TCR beta sequencing. The multiple sclerosis controls were treatment-naive patients who had stable or active relapsing-remitting disease and met the revised McDonald criteria. Bulk CD8+ and CD4+ T cells were purified magnetically by negative isolation, whereas CD8+ TEMRA cells were enriched by FACS. Blood was collected in EDTA tubes and processed within 24 hours, with PBMCs isolated through density gradient centrifugation. PBMCs intended for TCR sequencing were frozen in liquid nitrogen and were later thawed in a 37 degrees C water bath. A purity of at least 90% was achieved for sorted or isolated CD4+, CD8+ and CD8+ TEMRA cells.

RNA was extracted with the RNeasy kit and about 0.5 to 1 ug was reverse transcribed using random hexamers. The immunoSEQ multiplex PCR assay, which covers 54 Vbeta and 13 Jbeta segments, was used to amplify TCR beta CDR3 regions. To correct PCR amplification bias, a synthetic template baseline was used for both primer optimization and computational correction. The published analysis was carried out like this. Reads were annotated to V, D and J genes according to IMGT and were analyzed with immunoSEQ Analyzer, with only productive sequences retained. To calculate clonality, Shannon entropy was normalized by log2 of the number of productive unique sequences and then subtracted from one. Public and private clones were assessed among the 100 most prevalent clones of each patient and control. Clones were defined as Susac-specific when absent from the healthy and MS cohorts, from roughly 1,000 published viral clones and from other ImmuneACCESS disease sequences. The public reads were reprocessed in TCRdb via fastp at Q25 and MiXCR, keeping in-frame beta chains. Rows with one shared CDR3 protein collapse into an entry with the most common genes and DNA. In this record, the V and J calls reflect TCRdb's handling and not the investigators' own analysis. Counted in this sample were about 57,000 distinct CDR3 sequences; about 92% of them appeared once. The top ten clones comprise 0.45% to 0.65% of the sample.

This entry comes from a study of CD8 T cells in Susac syndrome (dated by TCRdb to about 2019). Context from the whole study: Whether CD8+ T cell activation and differentiation in Susac syndrome was antigen driven was tested using repertoire sequencing. CD8+ T cell repertoire clonality was compared between some 12 healthy donors, around 14 Susac syndrome patients and fewer than 19 multiple sclerosis patients. The research as a whole found: The TCR sequencing and HLA analysis was acknowledged to have included a relatively small number of individuals.

Sequenced material: CD8+ T cells from PBMCs. The clonotype originates from a human donor with multiple sclerosis. The chain links TRBV6-2 or TRBV6-3 with TRBJ2-1, with 9 bases in between that match TRBD1. The CDR3 protein is CASSTAEEQGADEQFF. The sequenced DNA is TGTGCCAGCAGCACGGCCGAGGAACAGGGGGCCGATGAGCAGTTCTTC.